The entry below gives a single T cell receptor beta chain sequence along with its context. In this sample, this clonotype turned up many times. Its specific antigen is unknown. This may come from a read error, since a much larger clone is one base off. This specimen belongs to a study of Graves' ophthalmopathy and Graves' hyperthyroidism (dated by TCRdb to the late 2010s). At the level of the whole study: Peripheral blood was collected at initial diagnosis, prior to any treatment. Once sampling was done, hyperthyroidism patients were given methimazole at a starting dose of 30 mg daily, while ophthalmopathy patients were given high-dose intravenous methylprednisolone. An independent validation cohort comprised about 20 hyperthyroidism patients and roughly 15 patients who later progressed from hyperthyroidism to ophthalmopathy. The approximately 90 discovery patients were randomly split 7:3 into training and test sets. To explore V-J signatures that separate ophthalmopathy from hyperthyroidism, a discovery set of about a hundred patients was enrolled, consisting of about 45 with ophthalmopathy and 55 to 65 with stable hyperthyroidism. T-cell repertoires of thyroid tissue and blood were compared in 5 or 6 hyperthyroidism patients. The study used TCR beta repertoire signatures to distinguish Graves' ophthalmopathy from Graves' hyperthyroidism and to predict progression to ophthalmopathy. In total, approximately 130 blood samples were TCR-sequenced: approximately 42 ophthalmopathy, 75 hyperthyroidism and roughly 17 hyperthyroidism-to-ophthalmopathy patients.

Broad study findings and their caveats: Most of the expanded thyroid clonotypes with a frequency above 0.001 were also detected in blood, and it was suggested that the thyroid immune response may be reflected by blood repertoires. Sample size was not statistically predetermined, and group allocation was not concealed from the investigators. The 13-signature model separated ophthalmopathy from stable hyperthyroidism with roughly 88% sensitivity and roughly 84% specificity in cross-validation, and 80%/75% in the test set. In validation, the model predicted ophthalmopathy progression with about 70% sensitivity and 72.22% specificity; 12 predicted patients were CT-confirmed with GO in a median of approximately six months.

Hyperthyroidism was defined as stable when no progression to ophthalmopathy occurred within 18 months of follow-up. Hyperthyroidism patients were newly diagnosed, with disease duration under 2 months, and aged 18 to 65 years. Patients with other autoimmune diseases, uncontrolled infections, pregnancy or lactation were excluded. Clinical symptoms, serum thyroxine, TRAb, thyroid ultrasound and orbital computed tomography formed the basis of the diagnosis. Using Ficoll-Paque density gradient centrifugation, PBMCs were isolated from 8.5 to 10 ml of fresh peripheral blood. Total RNA was extracted with Trizol reagent and quality-checked on an Agilent 2100 Bioanalyzer. TCR beta CDR3 regions were amplified from RNA transcripts for repertoire sequencing. A first-round RT-PCR used HTBI primers with the Qiagen OneStep RT-PCR kit, followed by a second-round multiplex PCR, size selection and purification. Sequencing of the libraries was carried out on an Illumina HiSeq2000 in paired-end mode with 100 bp reads. The paper's processing steps were these. Reads were processed with SOAPnuke, discarding reads with adapters, uncalled bases, mean Phred below 15, or no exact constant-primer or identifier match. COPE v1.2.5 was used to merge high-quality paired reads. Clonotypes were defined as unique nucleotide sequences and were aligned to IMGT TRB V, D and J references using MiTCR v1.1. Analysis was restricted to V-J combinations with a frequency above 0.0001, which covered 99% to 99.2% of repertoires. For each V-J combination, a TCR clonal expansion and chaos score was defined as F50 clonal expansion divided by the chaos observed in the TCRdist matrix. Welch's t-statistics and random forest were used to reduce the features to about a dozen V-J combinations, which were then used as input to a naive Bayes classifier. Thyroid-blood repertoire similarity was quantified with the Morisita-Horn index. TCRdb reprocessed the public reads (quality trimming at Q25 with fastp, clone calling with MiXCR) and kept in-frame beta chains. Entries that share a CDR3 protein sequence are merged under the most common genes and DNA. TCRdb, not the original authors, processed these V and J calls. Within this sample are about 620,000 distinct CDR3 sequences, with approximately 22% of them counted one time only. Around 6.5% of the sample is taken by the ten largest.

The CDR3, from cysteine to phenylalanine, totals 17 residues. Just CDR3 DNA is preserved here, 51 bases in frame from base 1. CDR1 and CDR2 are read off the germline V gene (reference sequence) as LNHDA and SQIVND. Sequencing was performed on peripheral blood. The receptor was isolated from a woman aged 18-35 years with stable Graves' hyperthyroidism. Some clones in this sample may be carry-over from other donors' samples. Donor details come from another sample of the same person, matched by shared clones. In this chain, TRBV19 is recombined with TRBJ2-5, with 11 junctional bases fitting TRBD2. The CDR3 protein sequence reads: CASSRLAGRNSKETQCF. The bases read TGTGCCAGTAGTCGACTAGCGGGACGAAACTCCAAGGAGACCCAGTGCTTC.